These 16 T cell receptor beta chains were sequenced from one sample in a study of OX40 agonist ivuxolimab in advanced cancers. Sequenced by immunoSEQ multiplex PCR; TCRdb stores in-frame clones only, minus some. The profile shows under 80,000 clones, 65% to 90% of them singletons. The input for sequencing was CD4+ or CD8+ T cells sorted from blood, taken in a trial of the OX40 agonist ivuxolimab. The source of these receptors is an adult with an advanced solid tumor such as melanoma, head and neck, liver or kidney cancer.

The J gene is TRBJ2-7, the V gene TRBV5-8; D is unclear. Germline V lookup: CDR1 SGHTS, CDR2 YDEGEE. V shed 4 bases and J shed 6 bases, with 11 bases lying between them. This CDR3 has 12 amino acids. DNA of the CDR3: TGTGCCAGCAGCCCGGATAGAGGCGAGCAGTACTTC. Translation gives CASSPDRGEQYF.

The genes are TRBV27 and TRBJ1-2; 7 bases fit TRBD1. After removal of 3 bases from V and 9 bases from J, the junction contained 13 bases not matched to a gene. CDR1 is MNHEY and CDR2 is SMNVEV in the germline V gene (reference sequence). The CDR3 extends over 15 amino acids. Here the CDR3 reads CASSFPPGQKSRYTF. The DNA for the CDR3 is TGTGCCAGCAGTTTTCCGCCGGGACAGAAGTCCCGCTACACCTTC.

The chain carries TRBV30 and TRBJ1-2, with D maybe TRBD1 (6 bases). V gave up 3 bases and J gave up 2 bases, with 13 bases separating them. In germline, CDR1 is GTSNPN, CDR2 SVGIG (reference sequence). CDR3 length: 14 amino acids. DNA of the CDR3: TGTGCCTGGAGCCGGGGGGCAGAGAACTATGGCTACACCTTC. This codes for CAWSRGAENYGYTF.

The table lists this clone with a few counts. The chain is built from TRBV5-1 and TRBJ2-1; TRBD2 might be the D (7 bases). Germline lookup yields CDR1 SGHRS and CDR2 YFSETQ. This CDR3 contains 14 residues. The ends were cut back, 5 bases at V and 7 bases at J, with 16 bases in the middle. The CDR3 sequence: CASRGGAPGNEQFF. The CDR3 nucleotides read TGCGCCAGCAGAGGGGGGGCTCCGGGGAATGAGCAGTTCTTC.

The chain links TRBV30 to TRBJ1-4; no clear D. CDR3 size: 14 residues. The V and J ends lost 0 bases and 6 bases respectively, with 11 bases between them. Germline V lookup: CDR1 GTSNPN, CDR2 SVGIG (reference sequence). This CDR3 is CAWSVGRRHEKLFF. The CDR3 nucleotides are TGTGCCTGGAGTGTGGGCAGGAGGCATGAAAAACTGTTTTTT.

The CDR3 protein is CASSQDRRQPQHF. The CDR3 nucleotides are TGCGCCAGCAGCCAAGATCGCCGTCAGCCCCAGCATTTT. The chain employs TRBV4-3 and TRBJ1-5; D not certain. V was clipped by 0 bases and J by 6 bases, with 6 bases between them. Germline-derived CDR1 and CDR2 are LGHNA and YSLEER. The CDR3 has 13 residues.

The chain is built from TRBV6-1 and TRBJ2-7, with D perhaps matching TRBD1 (6 bases). Looked up from germline, CDR1 is MNHNS and CDR2 is SASEGT. The CDR3 extends over 14 amino acids. V was clipped by 6 bases and J by 2 bases, with 14 bases between them. The CDR3, as DNA: TGTGCCAGCAGCCACGACAGGAACACCTACGAGCAGTACTTC. The encoded protein is CASSHDRNTYEQYF.

This chain links TRBV30 with TRBJ1-5; TRBD1 is a possible D gene (5 bases). The germline gives CDR1 GTSNPN, CDR2 SVGIG (reference sequence). The CDR3 is made up of 13 amino acids. Between the trimmed V and J ends, which lost 4 bases and 6 bases, there was a span of 13 bases. CDR3: CAWTVGAGQPQHF. The CDR3 nucleotides read TGTGCCTGGACTGTAGGGGCGGGTCAGCCCCAGCATTTT.

The V gene is TRBV7-9, the J gene TRBJ1-2; 7 positions agree with TRBD1. Germline assignment: CDR1 SEHNR and CDR2 FQNEAQ (reference sequence). Trimming cost V 5 bases and J 3 bases; bases outside gene matches: 6. The CDR3 has 14 residues. The CDR3 coding sequence is TGTGCCAGCAGCCCGCGGACAGGACACTATGGCTACACCTTC. Translated: CASSPRTGHYGYTF.

This clone was picked up a small number of times. J is TRBJ1-5 and V is TRBV10-3; TRBD1 agrees at 8 bases. J gave up 4 bases and V 2 bases, and 1 base lay outside the gene matches. CDR3 length: 14 amino acids. Germline V lookup: CDR1 ENHRY, CDR2 SYGVKD. CDR3 sequence: CAISEGQGNQPQHF. For the CDR3, the DNA is TGTGCCATCAGTGAGGGACAGGGTAATCAGCCCCAGCATTTT.

V and J are TRBV30 and TRBJ2-3; D tentatively fits TRBD1 or TRBD2 (6 bases each). V gave up 4 bases and J gave up 8 bases, with 16 bases separating them. Germline CDR1 is GTSNPN and CDR2 is SVGIG (reference sequence). The length of the CDR3 is 13 residues. CDR3: CAWKGRGGGTQYF. For the CDR3, the DNA is TGTGCCTGGAAAGGCAGGGGAGGAGGTACGCAGTATTTT. The entire variable domain, with the rest obtained from reference TRBV30 and TRBJ2-3, is as follows: SQTIHQWPATLVQPVGSPLSLECTVEGTSNPNLYWYRQAAGRGLQLLFYSVGIGQISSEVPQNLSASRPQDRQFILSSKKLLLSDSGFYLCAWKGRGGGTQYFGPGTRLTVL.

The V call is TRBV2, the J call TRBJ1-1; D is unresolved. V was cut by 5 bases and J by 4 bases, with 11 bases left in between. The CDR3 runs to 13 residues. Germline V CDR1 and CDR2: SNHLY, FYNNEI. The CDR3: CASSRTRGTEAFF. The CDR3 region has the DNA TGTGCCAGCAGTAGAACCCGCGGCACTGAAGCTTTCTTT. Supplemented by reference TRBV2 and TRBJ1-1, the full variable domain reads EPEVTQTPSHQVTQMGQEVILRCVPISNHLYFYWYRQILGQKVEFLVSFYNNEISEKSEIFDDQFSVERPDGSNFTLKIRSTKLEDSAMYFCASSRTRGTEAFFGQGTRLTVV.

The V call is TRBV7-3, the J call TRBJ2-1, with D tentatively TRBD2 (5 bases). The CDR3 has 15 amino acids. Trimming left V 5 bases short and J 5 bases short, with 16 bases between. Germline CDR1 is SGHTA and CDR2 is FQGTGA. The chain's CDR3 is CASSLGVAPNNEQFF. DNA for the CDR3: TGTGCCAGCAGCCTCGGGGTAGCGCCTAACAATGAGCAGTTCTTC.

The V gene is TRBV28, the J gene TRBJ2-7; no clear D gene. Trimming removed 2 bases at V and 4 bases at J, with 9 bases between. CDR1 and CDR2 (germline): MDHEN, SYDVKM. The CDR3 has 13 amino acids. CDR3 residues: CASSLPGTYEQYF. In nucleotides, the CDR3 is TGTGCCAGCAGTTTACCTGGAACTTACGAGCAGTACTTC.

Here the CDR3 reads CASSPVTGSTDTQYF. The CDR3 nucleotides read TGTGCCAGCTCACCGGTTACAGGGAGCACAGATACGCAGTATTTT. The rearrangement links TRBV18 to TRBJ2-3; D perhaps matches TRBD1 (6 bases). The CDR3 sequence is 15 residues long. The V and J ends lost 3 bases and 0 bases respectively, with 10 bases between them. Germline V gene lookup returns CDR1 KGHSH and CDR2 LQKENI.

This chain joins TRBV5-5 and TRBJ2-1, with 7 bases fitting TRBD2. The CDR3 has 14 residues. Germline V gene lookup returns CDR1 SGHKS and CDR2 YYEKEE (reference sequence). V gave up 5 bases and J gave up 9 bases; unmatched junction bases: 11. CDR3 sequence (DNA): TGTGCCAGCAGTCCCGCGCGGGAGAGACTTGAGCAGTTCTTC. It yields the protein CASSPARERLEQFF.